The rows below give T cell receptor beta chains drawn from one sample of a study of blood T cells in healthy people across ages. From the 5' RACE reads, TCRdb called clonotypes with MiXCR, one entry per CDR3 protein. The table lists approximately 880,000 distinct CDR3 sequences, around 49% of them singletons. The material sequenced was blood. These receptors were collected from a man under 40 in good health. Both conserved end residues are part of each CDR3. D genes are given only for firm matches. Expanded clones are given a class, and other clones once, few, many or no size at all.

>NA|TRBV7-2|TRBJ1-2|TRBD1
TGTGCCAGCAGCTTAGAGTCAGGGGGAGTCGGATATGGCTACACCTTC
CASSLESGGVGYGYTF
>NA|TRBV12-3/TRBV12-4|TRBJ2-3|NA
TGTGCCTGCAGTTTAGCGGGACAGGTGCGCGAAGATACGCAGTATTTT
CACSLAGQVREDTQYF
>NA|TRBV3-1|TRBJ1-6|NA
TGTGCCAGCAGCCAAGCGTTGAATTCACCCCTCCACTTT
CASSQALNSPLHF
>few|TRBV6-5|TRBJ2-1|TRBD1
TGTGCCAGCAGTTACTCGGGGACAGGGACCTACAATGAGCAGTTCTTC
CASSYSGTGTYNEQFF
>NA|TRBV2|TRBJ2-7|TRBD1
TGTGCCAGCAGGAGGACAGGTCAGGAGCAGTACTTC
CASRRTGQEQYF
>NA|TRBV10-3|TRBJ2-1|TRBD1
TGTGCCATGGCCCACCGCGACAGGGGGCTGAATGAGCAGTTCTTC
CAMAHRDRGLNEQFF
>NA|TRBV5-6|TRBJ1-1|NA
TGTGCCAGCAGCGGAGCGGGACACGACACTGAAGCTTTCTTT
CASSGAGHDTEAFF
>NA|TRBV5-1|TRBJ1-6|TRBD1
TGCGCCAGCAGCCAGGAGACAGGGGTGAGTTCACCCCTCCACTTT
CASSQETGVSSPLHF
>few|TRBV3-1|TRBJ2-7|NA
TGTGCCAGCAGCCAAGATCGCGCCATCCAGGGCGAGCAGTACTTC
CASSQDRAIQGEQYF
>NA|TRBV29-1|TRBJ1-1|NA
TGCAGCGTCAAGGGGTTTAGAAACACTGAAGCTTTCTTT
CSVKGFRNTEAFF
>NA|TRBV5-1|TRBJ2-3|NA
TGCGCCAGCAGCTTGGGCGCGGGGCGAGGAGATACGCAGTATTTT
CASSLGAGRGDTQYF
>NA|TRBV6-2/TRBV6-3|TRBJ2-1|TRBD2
TGTGCCAGCAGTTACTTACCGAGCGGGGGGAGCTACAATGAGCAGTTCTTC
CASSYLPSGGSYNEQFF
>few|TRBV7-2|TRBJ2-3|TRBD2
TGTGCCAGCAGCTTGTCGCGGGGGGGATTCACAGATACGCAGTATTTT
CASSLSRGGFTDTQYF
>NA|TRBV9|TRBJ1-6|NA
TGTGCCAGCAGCGTTGAACGGCTAAATTCACCCCTCCACTTT
CASSVERLNSPLHF
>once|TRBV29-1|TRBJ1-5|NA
TGCAGCGTTAAGTCCCAGGGAGGGGATCAGCCCCAGCATTTT
CSVKSQGGDQPQHF
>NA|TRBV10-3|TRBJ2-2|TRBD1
TGTGCCATCAAGAAAGGGACAGACATCACCGGGGAGCTGTTTTTT
CAIKKGTDITGELFF
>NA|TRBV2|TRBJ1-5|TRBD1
TGTGCCAGCAGTGGCCAGGGGGCGAATCAGCCCCAGCATTTT
CASSGQGANQPQHF
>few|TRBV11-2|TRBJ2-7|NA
TGTGCCAGCAGCTTCGGAGGGCAGGAGACCTCCTACGAGCAGTACTTC
CASSFGGQETSYEQYF
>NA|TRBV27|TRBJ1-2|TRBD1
TGTGCCAGCAGAGGGGACAGGAGCCTCCTATATGGCTACACCTTC
CASRGDRSLLYGYTF
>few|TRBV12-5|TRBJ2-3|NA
TGTGCTACTCACCCCCAGAACCCAGATACGCAGTATTTT
CATHPQNPDTQYF
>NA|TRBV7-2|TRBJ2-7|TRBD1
TGTGCCAGCAGCTTTTCGGGGACAGGTAATTACTACGAGCAGTACTTC
CASSFSGTGNYYEQYF
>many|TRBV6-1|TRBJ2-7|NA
TGTGCCAGCAGTAATCTCGGGTCCTTCTACGAGCAGTACTTC
CASSNLGSFYEQYF
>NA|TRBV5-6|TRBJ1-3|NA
TGTGCCAGCGCCTCTGGAACCACCATATATTTT
CASASGTTIYF
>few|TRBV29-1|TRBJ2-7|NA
TGCAGCGTTGAAGATCGCCGGGGACGTACTTACGAGCAGTACTTC
CSVEDRRGRTYEQYF
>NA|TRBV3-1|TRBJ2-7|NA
TGTGCCAGCAGCCAAGATCGGATATTGGGGGACGAGCAGTACTTC
CASSQDRILGDEQYF
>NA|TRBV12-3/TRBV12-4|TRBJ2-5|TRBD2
TGTGCCGGCAGTAGACCTGGGAGGGTTGAGACCCAGTACTTC
CAGSRPGRVETQYF
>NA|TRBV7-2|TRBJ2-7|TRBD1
TGTGCCAGCAGCCCCGCACGGGACAGTTCCTACGAGCAGTACTTC
CASSPARDSSYEQYF
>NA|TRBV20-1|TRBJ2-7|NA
TGCAGTGCTAGGGGGACGGGTGACTTCTACGAGCAGTACTTC
CSARGTGDFYEQYF